The 27 T cell receptor beta chains presented below share a single source sample, sequenced in a study of blood T cell repertoires in COVID-19. Measured with immunoSEQ multiplex PCR; TCRdb has only the in-frame clones, and not every one. In the table there are hundreds of thousands of clones, 85% of which are singletons. The source material was PBMCs or T cells enriched from blood (not recorded which). The receptors were sampled from a middle-aged man who had recovered from COVID-19.

The rearrangement joins TRBV24-1 to TRBJ1-2; D perhaps matches TRBD1 (5 bases). In germline, CDR1 is KGHDR, CDR2 SFDVKD. The CDR3 has 13 residues. V lost 0 bases, J lost 4 bases, and 5 bases lay in between. The chain's CDR3 is CATSDLQGYGYTF. The CDR3, as DNA: TGTGCCACCAGTGATTTGCAGGGCTATGGCTACACCTTC.

The gene calls are TRBV6-5 and TRBJ2-7; maybe TRBD2 (6 bases). Trimming pared 6 bases from V and 3 bases from J, leaving 12 bases between. Germline V gene sequence: CDR1 MNHEY, CDR2 SVGAGI. This CDR3 has 13 residues. In DNA form, the CDR3 reads TGTGCCAGCAGACTCCGGGAGATCTACGAGCAGTACTTC. It specifies CASRLREIYEQYF.

The chain carries TRBV12-5 and TRBJ2-1; weak D call: TRBD2 (5 bases). Germline CDR1 is LGHNT and CDR2 is FRNRAP. V gave up 5 bases and J gave up 4 bases, with 9 bases separating them. The CDR3 consists of 13 residues. DNA of the CDR3: TGTGCTAGTGGTCGTAGCGCGTACAATGAGCAGTTCTTC. Protein product: CASGRSAYNEQFF. The full variable domain, rest sourced from reference TRBV12-5 and TRBJ2-1, is DARVTQTPRHKVTEMGQEVTMRCQPILGHNTVFWYRQTMMQGLELLAYFRNRAPLDDSGMPKDRFSAEMPDATLATLKIQPSEPRDSAVYFCASGRSAYNEQFFGPGTRLTVL.

V usage is TRBV6-5 and J usage is TRBJ2-1; 11 bases match TRBD2. Germline loops: CDR1 MNHEY, CDR2 SVGAGI. J was trimmed by 6 bases and V by 0 bases; bases with no gene match: 4. CDR3 size: 16 residues. CDR3 DNA: TGTGCCAGCAGTTACTCGCCGCTAGCGGGGGGCAATGAGCAGTTCTTC. This codes for CASSYSPLAGGNEQFF.

CDR3 nucleotide sequence: TGTGCCAGCACCAGACAGGGGTCGATGGAGACCCAGTACTTC. It translates to CASTRQGSMETQYF. The chain couples TRBV6-5 to TRBJ2-5, with TRBD1 matching 8 bases. Trimming took 7 bases from V and 5 from J; bases not matched to a gene: 9. Germline V gives CDR1 MNHEY, CDR2 SVGAGI. The CDR3 contains 14 residues.

This chain links TRBV2 with TRBJ2-1; D is ambiguous. Trimming left V 3 bases short and J 0 bases short, with 9 bases between. There are 15 residues in the CDR3. The germline gives CDR1 SNHLY, CDR2 FYNNEI. The DNA for the CDR3 is TGTGCCAGCAGTGAGAGGCGAACCTCCTACAATGAGCAGTTCTTC. Translated, it gives CASSERRTSYNEQFF.

The chain recombines TRBV5-1 with TRBJ1-5; TRBD1 is a possible D gene (5 bases). This CDR3 is 18 amino acids long. With 4 bases removed from V and 2 bases from J, the gap between germline ends came to 22 bases. In germline, CDR1 is SGHRS, CDR2 YFSETQ. In DNA form, the CDR3 reads TGCGCCAGCAGCCCCACAGGACTAAAGGGATACGGCAATCAGCCCCAGCATTTT. This sequence encodes CASSPTGLKGYGNQPQHF.

This chain connects TRBV24-1 to TRBJ2-1; the match to TRBD1 covers 7 bases. Germline V gene lookup returns CDR1 KGHDR and CDR2 SFDVKD. The CDR3 is 16 amino acids. With V trimmed by 4 bases and J by 4 bases, 9 bases remained unmatched. The CDR3 loop reads CATSDPGQGVYNEQFF. CDR3 sequence (DNA): TGTGCCACCAGTGACCCCGGGCAGGGGGTGTACAATGAGCAGTTCTTC.

CDR3 residues: CASSLGLAGGLLEQYF. The CDR3 DNA reads as TGCGCCAGCAGCTTGGGACTAGCGGGAGGGCTTCTGGAGCAGTACTTC. The rearrangement joins TRBV5-1 to TRBJ2-7; 14 bases align to TRBD2. From germline, CDR1 is SGHRS and CDR2 YFSETQ. V was pared by 0 bases and J by 7 bases, with 6 bases of the junction left unmatched. The CDR3 length is 16 residues.

This chain connects TRBV5-4 to TRBJ2-7; 7 bases are shared with TRBD1. The ends lost 3 bases at V and 6 bases at J; junction bases unmatched: 6. The CDR3 covers 13 residues. Per germline, CDR1 SGHNT and CDR2 YYREEE (reference sequence). The CDR3 protein is CASSWEQGSEQYF. In nucleotides, the CDR3 is TGTGCCAGCAGCTGGGAACAGGGGAGCGAGCAGTACTTC.

This chain joins TRBV5-1 and TRBJ1-6; D remains unclear. The CDR3 has 15 residues. V was shortened by 4 bases and J by 5 bases, with 13 bases between the two germline ends. Looked up from germline, CDR1 is SGHRS and CDR2 is YFSETQ. The CDR3 sequence: CASSPRTGDNSPLHF. Here the CDR3 DNA reads TGCGCCAGCAGCCCCCGGACGGGAGATAATTCACCCCTCCACTTT.

This chain joins TRBV7-2 and TRBJ2-1; 9 nucleotides match TRBD1. This CDR3 spans 14 amino acids. The germline V gene has CDR1 SGHTA and CDR2 FQGNSA. With 6 bases clipped from V and 7 bases from J, the junction kept 7 bases outside the gene matches. The CDR3 protein is CASSYRGHRNEQFF. CDR3 nucleotides: TGTGCCAGCAGTTACAGGGGGCATAGGAATGAGCAGTTCTTC.

This clone was detected only a few times. The CDR3 is CASSSTGQTQYF. The DNA for the CDR3 is TGTGCCAGCAGTTCCACAGGGCAGACCCAGTACTTC. The genes are TRBV27 and TRBJ2-5; D possibly corresponds to TRBD1 (6 bases). Trimming stripped 4 bases from V and 6 bases from J, with 9 bases between. Germline V CDR1 and CDR2: MNHEY, SMNVEV (reference sequence). The CDR3 totals 12 residues.

In regard to this clone: The junction departs from the called germline gene at one end, perhaps through a read error. The rearrangement joins TRBV4-1 to TRBJ2-1, with TRBD2 matching over 8 bases. CDR1 and CDR2 (germline): MGHRA, YSYEKL. This CDR3 has 13 residues. The CDR3 DNA reads TGCGCCAGCAGACAAGCGGGAGTTCAAGAGCAGTTCTTC. Translation gives CASRQAGVQEQFF.

The chain joins TRBV19 to TRBJ1-6, with unresolved D. This CDR3 comprises 12 residues. In germline, CDR1 is LNHDA, CDR2 SQIVND (reference sequence). The ends were cut back, 7 bases at V and 9 bases at J, with 10 bases in the middle. The CDR3 DNA sequence: TGTGCCAGTACGTCAGGTCGTTCACCCCTCCACTTT. Translation: CASTSGRSPLHF.

V usage is TRBV11-3 and J usage is TRBJ1-2; D is possibly TRBD1 (5 bases). With 0 bases removed from V and 5 bases from J, the gap between germline ends came to 7 bases. Germline CDR1 and CDR2: SGHNT and YENEEA. The CDR3 length is 13 residues. DNA for the CDR3: TGTGCCAGCAGCTTAGACGGGGGATATGGCTACACCTTC. It translates to CASSLDGGYGYTF.

The chain carries TRBV30 and TRBJ2-7; TRBD2 matches 13 bases. The CDR3 consists of 15 residues. Germline CDR1 is GTSNPN and CDR2 is SVGIG (reference sequence). With 2 bases clipped from V and 4 bases from J, the junction kept 5 bases outside the gene matches. In nucleotides, the CDR3 is TGTGCCTGGAGTCCCGGACTAGCGGGAGTATACGAGCAGTACTTC. Translating gives CAWSPGLAGVYEQYF.

The CDR3 loop is CASGFTTGGPDEQYF. CDR3 nucleotides: TGCGCCAGCGGATTTACGACAGGGGGCCCGGACGAGCAGTACTTC. V gene TRBV5-1 combines with J gene TRBJ2-7; 10 nucleotides align to TRBD1. The germline CDR1 and CDR2 sequences are SGHRS and YFSETQ. Unmatched junction bases numbered 12, after V lost 7 bases and J lost 5 bases. The CDR3 consists of 15 residues.

Of note for this clone: Other DNA variants within this sample encode the same CDR3. The chain carries TRBV3-1 (or the pseudogene TRBV3-2) and TRBJ1-3; possible D gene TRBD1, 5 bases. This CDR3 has 15 amino acids. Germline loops: CDR1 LGHDT, CDR2 YNNKEL (reference sequence). Trimming removed 4 bases at V and 0 bases at J, with 10 bases between. As DNA, the CDR3 is TGTGCCAGCAGCCCCACAGGAAGCTCTGGAAACACCATATATTTT. It encodes CASSPTGSSGNTIYF.

This sequence joins TRBV5-1 and TRBJ2-3; D possibly corresponds to TRBD1 (5 bases). The CDR3 contains 15 residues. From germline, CDR1 is SGHRS and CDR2 YFSETQ. V lost 4 bases and J 4 bases, leaving 16 bases between the germline ends. The CDR3: CASSLSGHTADTQYF. Written as DNA, the CDR3 is TGCGCCAGCAGCCTATCAGGACATACCGCAGATACGCAGTATTTT.

In its sample, this clone was seen once. The J gene is TRBJ2-3, the V gene TRBV11-2, with 13 nucleotides matching TRBD2. The junction had 14 bases not matched to a gene; V was cut back by 1 base and J by 10 bases. This CDR3 has 18 amino acids. Germline CDR1 is SGHAT and CDR2 is FQNNGV. DNA for the CDR3: TGTGCCAGCAGCTTAGGTTGGACTAGCGGGGGCAGAACGGGGGCGCAGTATTTT. It specifies CASSLGWTSGGRTGAQYF.

The CDR3, as DNA: TGCGCCAGCAGCCAAGATCCGGGAGGGCCGAACACCGGGGAGCTGTTTTTT. Its protein product is CASSQDPGGPNTGELFF. The J gene is TRBJ2-2, the V gene TRBV4-3, with TRBD2 matching 8 bases. CDR1 and CDR2 (germline): LGHNA, YSLEER. J gave up 0 bases and V 0 bases, and 3 bases lay outside the gene matches. The CDR3 runs to 17 residues.

This clone was detected only once. The chain couples TRBV5-1 to TRBJ1-4, with no clear D. The V gene lost 0 bases and the J gene lost 6 bases, with 12 bases spanning the gap. The germline V gene has CDR1 SGHRS and CDR2 YFSETQ. The CDR3 contains 15 residues. CDR3 sequence reads: CASSLGGFYDEKLFF. CDR3 nucleotide sequence: TGCGCCAGCAGCTTGGGTGGTTTCTATGATGAAAAACTGTTTTTT.

The chain uses TRBV19 and TRBJ1-1; D perhaps matches TRBD1 (5 bases). V was cut by 6 bases and J by 10 bases, with 12 bases left in between. Germline CDR1 reads LNHDA; CDR2 reads SQIVND (reference sequence). The CDR3 sequence is 11 residues long. The CDR3 sequence is CASSPGGGAFF. The DNA for the CDR3 is TGTGCCAGTAGCCCCGGGGGGGGAGCTTTCTTT.

The chain links TRBV18 to TRBJ2-1; 9 nucleotides line up with TRBD1. J lost 1 base, V lost 1 base, and 5 bases had no gene match. This CDR3 comprises 17 residues. Germline V gene sequence: CDR1 KGHSH, CDR2 LQKENI. CDR3 sequence: CASSPRLQGASYNEQFF. The CDR3 coding sequence is TGTGCCAGCTCACCACGCCTACAGGGGGCATCCTACAATGAGCAGTTCTTC.

The chain combines TRBV5-1 with TRBJ1-2; 8 bases map to TRBD1. Germline V CDR1 and CDR2: SGHRS, YFSETQ. V was clipped by 0 bases and J by 6 bases; unmatched bases: 7. The CDR3 has 15 amino acids. Here the CDR3 reads CASSLVGQGANGYTF. Here the CDR3 DNA reads TGCGCCAGCAGCTTGGTTGGGCAGGGGGCAAATGGCTACACCTTC.

The genes are TRBV6-2 or TRBV6-3 and TRBJ2-1; 10 bases are a match to TRBD1. The CDR3 extends over 15 amino acids. The junction had 6 bases not matched to a gene; V was cut back by 4 bases and J by 6 bases. The germline V gene encodes CDR1 MNHEY and CDR2 SVGEGT. CDR3 protein: CASSWDRGPINEQFF. CDR3 DNA sequence: TGTGCCAGCAGTTGGGACAGGGGACCGATCAATGAGCAGTTCTTC.